This passage covers 30 T cell receptor beta chains from one sample sequenced in a study of T cell responses to AZD1222 COVID-19 vaccine. The method was immunoSEQ multiplex PCR; TCRdb's version includes in-frame clones alone and lacks a portion of them. The table lists 85,000 to 120,000 clones, 90% of them singletons. The source material was peripheral blood, sampled on day 0 of AZD1222 vaccination. All receptors come from an adult in good health.

This sequence joins TRBV20-1 and TRBJ2-1; no clear D gene. CDR3 length: 10 amino acids. From germline, CDR1 is DFQATT and CDR2 SNEGSKA (reference sequence). V was cut by 3 bases and J by 6 bases, with 3 bases left in between. This chain's CDR3 is CSARSNEQFF. In DNA form, the CDR3 reads TGCAGTGCTAGGTCCAATGAGCAGTTCTTC.

This sequence joins TRBV6-5 and TRBJ2-2, with TRBD1 as a possible D gene (5 bases). The CDR3 sequence is 15 residues long. Looked up from germline, CDR1 is MNHEY and CDR2 is SVGAGI. Trimming pared 0 bases from V and 1 base from J, leaving 6 bases between. The CDR3, as DNA: TGTGCCAGCAGTTACTCGACAGTGAACACCGGGGAGCTGTTTTTT. Translating gives CASSYSTVNTGELFF.

The chain employs TRBV4-1 and TRBJ1-1, with TRBD1 identical over 7 bases. Germline V gene lookup returns CDR1 MGHRA and CDR2 YSYEKL. The CDR3 contains 15 residues. J was trimmed by 0 bases and V by 5 bases; bases with no gene match: 6. CDR3 sequence: CASSYGTALNTEAFF. DNA for the CDR3: TGCGCCAGCAGCTACGGGACAGCCCTGAACACTGAAGCTTTCTTT.

This clone was found once. The chain has TRBV19 and TRBJ1-1, with D perhaps matching TRBD1 (5 bases). The CDR3 consists of 16 residues. CDR1 and CDR2 (germline): LNHDA, SQIVND (reference sequence). Trimming removed 6 bases at V and 0 bases at J, with 17 bases between. Here the CDR3 reads CASRGGSSSMNTEAFF. In nucleotides, the CDR3 is TGTGCCAGTAGGGGGGGATCCTCGTCTATGAACACTGAAGCTTTCTTT.

The rearrangement links TRBV11-2 to TRBJ2-3, with a weak D call TRBD2 (6 bases). CDR3 length: 15 residues. The V end lost 5 bases, the J end lost 4 bases, and 16 bases lay between the germline ends. Germline V gene sequence: CDR1 SGHAT, CDR2 FQNNGV. CDR3 sequence: CASSRPGSAPDTQYF. The CDR3 DNA follows: TGTGCCAGCAGCCGCCCCGGGAGTGCCCCAGATACGCAGTATTTT.

The rearrangement uses TRBV4-3 and TRBJ2-2, with 8 bases matching TRBD2. CDR1 is LGHNA, CDR2 YSLEER, per germline. The CDR3 consists of 16 residues. Losses at the gene ends were 0 bases for V and 5 bases for J; bases not matched to a gene: 5. In nucleotides, the CDR3 is TGCGCCAGCAGCCAAGACCGGAGCGGGAGAACCGGGGAGCTGTTTTTT. Translating it yields CASSQDRSGRTGELFF.

CDR3 sequence (DNA): TGCGCCAGCAGCCTAGAGACTGCTTACGAGCAGTACTTC. Its protein product is CASSLETAYEQYF. The gene calls are TRBV4-1 and TRBJ2-7; D uncertain. CDR1 is MGHRA and CDR2 is YSYEKL in the germline V gene. The CDR3 has 13 residues. The V and J ends lost 4 bases and 4 bases respectively, with 11 bases between them.

The chain combines TRBV7-2 with TRBJ2-7; D gene uncertain. This CDR3 contains 11 residues. Trimming stripped 5 bases from V and 1 base from J, with 3 bases between. Per the germline V gene, CDR1 is SGHTA and CDR2 is FQGNSA. The DNA of the CDR3 is TGTGCCAGCAGCCCATCCTACGAGCAGTACTTC. Amino acids: CASSPSYEQYF.

The genes are TRBV19 and TRBJ2-1; unclear D gene. Trimming stripped 3 bases from V and 4 bases from J, with 10 bases between. The germline V gene encodes CDR1 LNHDA and CDR2 SQIVND (reference sequence). This CDR3 has 14 residues. DNA for the CDR3: TGTGCCAGTAGTATTCAACACAGATACAATGAGCAGTTCTTC. Translated: CASSIQHRYNEQFF.

The CDR3 loop reads CASSYSASRFPYEQYF. Written as DNA, the CDR3 is TGTGCCAGCAGTTACTCGGCCAGCCGGTTCCCCTACGAGCAGTACTTC. The chain has TRBV6-5 and TRBJ2-7; D call uncertain. The CDR3 is 16 residues long. Germline CDR1 is MNHEY and CDR2 is SVGAGI. Trimming pared 0 bases from V and 2 bases from J, leaving 14 bases between.

The chain is built from TRBV27 and TRBJ2-1; D remains ambiguous. V lost 7 bases and J lost 3, with 4 bases in between. The CDR3 is made up of 11 amino acids. CDR1 is MNHEY, CDR2 SMNVEV, per germline (reference sequence). CDR3 sequence: CASILYNEQFF. The CDR3 DNA is TGTGCCAGCATTCTCTACAATGAGCAGTTCTTC.

This clone was picked up one time. The CDR3 DNA sequence: TGTGCCAGCAGCTTGCAGTACCAAGAGACCCAGTACTTC. Amino acid sequence: CASSLQYQETQYF. The rearrangement joins TRBV5-4 to TRBJ2-5; D is undetermined. CDR3 size: 13 residues. V was shortened by 1 base and J by 0 bases, with 4 bases between the two germline ends. From germline, CDR1 is SGHNT and CDR2 YYREEE (reference sequence).

This clone is a singleton in its sample. The chain joins TRBV27 to TRBJ1-1; TRBD1 aligns across 10 bases. Trimming removed 6 bases from V and 3 bases from J; junction bases left unmatched: 7. Germline CDR1 reads MNHEY; CDR2 reads SMNVEV (reference sequence). The CDR3 is made up of 15 amino acids. In DNA form, the CDR3 reads TGTGCCAGCAGCCAACCCGGGACAGGGGACACTGAAGCTTTCTTT. This translates into CASSQPGTGDTEAFF.

The gene calls are TRBV5-6 and TRBJ1-2; D remains ambiguous. Germline CDR1 is SGHDT and CDR2 is YYEEEE. Trimming removed 0 bases from V and 4 bases from J, with 10 bases in between. The CDR3 is 14 residues long. CDR3 nucleotide sequence: TGTGCCAGCAGCTTGGCGAAACTTGGCTATGGCTACACCTTC. Amino acids: CASSLAKLGYGYTF. The entire variable domain, with the rest obtained from reference TRBV5-6 and TRBJ1-2, is as follows: DAGVTQSPTHLIKTRGQQVTLRCSPKSGHDTVSWYQQALGQGPQFIFQYYEEEERQRGNFPDRFSGHQFPNYSSELNVNALLLGDSALYLCASSLAKLGYGYTFGSGTRLTVV.

The chain carries TRBV7-2 and TRBJ1-5; D is perhaps TRBD1 (5 bases). CDR1 and CDR2 (germline): SGHTA, FQGNSA. Trimming cost V 0 bases and J 8 bases, with 11 bases left between them. The CDR3 spans 14 residues. CDR3 in amino acids: CASSLAGVMEPQHF. The CDR3 nucleotides are TGTGCCAGCAGCTTAGCAGGGGTAATGGAGCCCCAGCATTTT.

This chain links TRBV10-3 with TRBJ2-7, with D possibly being TRBD1 or TRBD2 (5 bases each). The CDR3 covers 15 residues. V was trimmed by 7 bases and J by 1 base, leaving 17 bases between them. Germline V gives CDR1 ENHRY, CDR2 SYGVKD. The chain's CDR3 is CAITPTGTPSYEQYF. In DNA, the CDR3 is TGTGCCATCACCCCTACCGGGACCCCTTCCTACGAGCAGTACTTC.

The rearrangement joins TRBV6-6 to TRBJ2-7; 11 nucleotides line up with TRBD1. V trimming: 6 bases; J trimming: 5 bases; junction bases outside the gene matches: 9. CDR1 and CDR2 from the germline V gene are MNHNY and SVGAGI (reference sequence). This CDR3 has 15 residues. The CDR3 bases are TGTGCCAGCAGCATCGCCGGGACAGGGGGGGACGAGCAGTACTTC. Protein product: CASSIAGTGGDEQYF.

The chain links TRBV27 to TRBJ1-1; D unclear. The V end lost 3 bases, the J end lost 6 bases, and 14 bases lay between the germline ends. The length of the CDR3 is 14 residues. Germline-derived CDR1 and CDR2 are MNHEY and SMNVEV (reference sequence). The CDR3 coding sequence is TGTGCCAGCAGTTTTAACGTCGGCGGTCCTGAAGCTTTCTTT. Amino acids: CASSFNVGGPEAFF.

A single count supports this clone. This sequence joins TRBV24-1 and TRBJ1-2, with 7 bases aligning to TRBD1. Germline lookup yields CDR1 KGHDR and CDR2 SFDVKD. CDR3 length: 15 amino acids. The V segment lost 1 base and the J segment 8 bases; nucleotides outside the gene matches: 9. The CDR3 spells CATSDFKNRGYGYTF. CDR3 coding DNA: TGTGCCACCAGTGATTTCAAAAACAGGGGATACGGCTACACCTTC.

The chain joins TRBV2 to TRBJ2-1; D remains ambiguous. Trimming cost V 0 bases and J 8 bases, with 5 bases left between them. The CDR3 consists of 12 residues. Germline V gene sequence: CDR1 SNHLY, CDR2 FYNNEI. CDR3 DNA: TGTGCCAGCAGTGAAGCTGGTGATGAGCAGTTCTTC. Its protein is CASSEAGDEQFF.

J is TRBJ2-2 and V is TRBV18, with 9 positions matching TRBD1. The CDR3 loop spans 17 amino acids. The germline V gene encodes CDR1 KGHSH and CDR2 LQKENI. Losses at the gene ends were 0 bases for V and 2 bases for J; bases not matched to a gene: 4. CDR3 in DNA: TGTGCCAGCTCACCACCGGTGACAGGGGGAAACACCGGGGAGCTGTTTTTT. Its translation is CASSPPVTGGNTGELFF.

This chain's CDR3 is CASSTTGGLNYGYTF. The CDR3 coding sequence is TGTGCCAGCAGCACCACAGGGGGCCTGAACTATGGCTACACCTTC. The chain is built from TRBV7-6 and TRBJ1-2; 9 bases map to TRBD1. Per germline, CDR1 SGHVS and CDR2 FNYEAQ. With V trimmed by 5 bases and J by 2 bases, 6 bases remained unmatched. The CDR3 has 15 amino acids.

The chain couples TRBV10-3 to TRBJ1-5; the D is unclear. Germline CDR1 reads ENHRY; CDR2 reads SYGVKD. V lost 2 bases and J 1 base, leaving 0 bases between the germline ends. The CDR3 consists of 12 residues. CDR3 loop: CAISESNQPQHF. In DNA, the CDR3 is TGTGCCATCAGTGAGAGCAATCAGCCCCAGCATTTT.

The chain links TRBV7-3 to TRBJ2-7; D is undetermined. V lost 4 bases, J lost 0 bases, and 10 bases lay in between. CDR3 length: 14 amino acids. Per the germline V gene, CDR1 is SGHTA and CDR2 is FQGTGA. The CDR3 loop is CASSSYVVSYEQYF. CDR3 sequence (DNA): TGTGCCAGCAGCTCCTACGTAGTCTCCTACGAGCAGTACTTC. Drawing the rest from reference TRBV7-3 and TRBJ2-7, the complete variable domain is GAGVSQTPSNKVTEKGKYVELRCDPISGHTALYWYRQSLGQGPEFLIYFQGTGAADDSGLPNDRFFAVRPEGSVSTLKIQRTERGDSAVYLCASSSYVVSYEQYFGPGTRLTVT.

The chain has TRBV28 and TRBJ2-7; 11 nucleotides line up with TRBD1. Germline trimming cut 5 bases from V and 6 bases from J; bases unmatched to any gene: 9. This CDR3 has 15 residues. In germline, CDR1 is MDHEN, CDR2 SYDVKM. This CDR3 is CASSRPGQGGLEQYF. CDR3 sequence (DNA): TGTGCCAGCAGTCGACCGGGACAGGGGGGTCTCGAGCAGTACTTC.

The V and J genes are TRBV11-2 and TRBJ2-1; 9 bases align to TRBD2. Per germline, CDR1 SGHAT and CDR2 FQNNGV. CDR3 length equals 15 residues. Trimming removed 4 bases from V and 2 bases from J; junction bases left unmatched: 3. The CDR3 nucleotides read TGTGCCAGCAGCTCGTCTAGCGGGGCCTACAATGAGCAGTTCTTC. Translating it yields CASSSSSGAYNEQFF.

The genes are TRBV5-4 and TRBJ2-7; D possibly corresponds to TRBD1 (6 bases). CDR1 and CDR2 from the germline V gene are SGHNT and YYREEE (reference sequence). This CDR3 has 14 residues. V was shortened by 4 bases and J by 3 bases, with 14 bases between the two germline ends. The CDR3 region has the DNA TGTGCCAGCAGCAAGACCGGGACAAACTACGAGCAGTACTTC. Its translation is CASSKTGTNYEQYF.

The J gene is TRBJ1-1, the V gene TRBV6-5, with D possibly matching TRBD1 (6 bases). CDR1 and CDR2 (germline): MNHEY, SVGAGI. V was shortened by 2 bases and J by 4 bases, with 8 bases between the two germline ends. This CDR3 comprises 13 residues. The DNA for the CDR3 is TGTGCCAGCAGTTACCAAGGGGGCACTGAAGCTTTCTTT. Translated, it gives CASSYQGGTEAFF.

The chain carries TRBV10-2 and TRBJ1-4; 10 positions match TRBD1. The trim removed 7 bases at V and 5 bases at J, leaving 7 bases unmatched. This CDR3 comprises 15 residues. Germline-derived CDR1 and CDR2 are WSHSY and SAAADI. Here the CDR3 reads CASTRQGAKNEKLFF. The CDR3 DNA follows: TGCGCCAGCACTAGACAGGGGGCGAAAAATGAAAAACTGTTTTTT.

The chain combines TRBV5-1 with TRBJ1-1; TRBD1 matches 9 bases. V was clipped by 2 bases and J by 5 bases; unmatched bases: 7. This CDR3 has 15 amino acids. From germline, CDR1 is SGHRS and CDR2 YFSETQ. CDR3 sequence: CASSLTGTGRTEAFF. The CDR3 bases are TGCGCCAGCAGCTTAACCGGGACAGGGAGGACTGAAGCTTTCTTT.